This TCR beta chain was documented in a study of CD8+ T cells in alopecia areata. Study information: Patients in the treated group were given tofacitinib by mouth, 5 to 10 mg twice a day. Study-level findings and limits: Sharing of TCRs across patients appeared less clear than in mice, possibly for HLA-related reasons. Tofacitinib significantly reduced both scalp clonality and expanded CD8+ clones among the top 100. Amid tofacitinib therapy, many expanded lesional clones stayed present in scalp and blood.

RNA, once extracted, was reverse transcribed into cDNA for use as the sequencing template. The assay was immunoSEQ multiplex PCR, and TCRdb's table has in-frame clones only and misses some. The sample yields about 120,000 clones, about 60% seen once. As for this clone: Its target is unknown.

Germline-derived CDR1 and CDR2 are LNHDA and SQIVND (reference sequence). The CDR3 is 16 amino acids. With 0 bases clipped from V and 5 bases from J, the junction kept 6 bases outside the gene matches. This sample's treatment: oral pan-JAK inhibitor, 5-10 mg twice daily. The sample was CD8+ T cells sorted from blood, taken at week 24, from a patient treated with tofacitinib. The chain uses TRBV19 and TRBJ2-5; 10 nucleotides match TRBD2. The sequence came from a human donor with alopecia areata. The chain's CDR3 is CASSIEWTSGGETQYF. CDR3 in DNA: TGTGCCAGTAGTATAGAATGGACTAGCGGAGGGGAGACCCAGTACTTC.